This T cell receptor beta chain derives from a study of blood T cell repertoires in COVID-19 (dated by TCRdb to the early 2020s). Regarding the research as a whole: Samples covering the acute and convalescent phases of COVID-19 were provided by collaborators in the United States, Italy and Spain. The material from the prospective study consisted of cDNA or gDNA derived from T cells, B-cell-depleted T cells, or PBMCs. Subjects who had been exposed to COVID-19, were actively infected with it, or had recovered from it provided the deeply sampled blood TCRbeta repertoires that made up the dataset. The repertoires were made available in a free public database intended to serve as a resource for research on the immune response to SARS-CoV-2. Samples came from the ongoing ImmuneRACE study (first 160 participants) plus 1,254 subjects from 6 global collaborators. A de-identified subject ID, COVID-19 status, age in years and sex were almost always included in the sample metadata. Where HLA class I and class II types were available, the types were taken from metadata supplied by the sample provider, not from assay-based typing.

Collaborating institutions collected whole blood in K2EDTA tubes following their own protocols. Collaborator samples were shipped for TCRbeta analysis as frozen whole blood, isolated PBMCs, or DNA extracted from either sample type. TCRbeta CDR3 regions were amplified from genomic DNA by means of the immunoSEQ Assay, a bias-controlled multiplex PCR. As for the original processing: Nucleated cell counts per sample were estimated from amplification of reference gene primers within the assay. To quantify the absolute abundance of each unique TCRbeta CDR3 rearrangement, sequence reads were collapsed and filtered. For each sample, productive Simpson clonality was calculated as the square root of Simpson's diversity index across productive rearrangements. The clones in this table, taken by TCRdb from immuneACCESS, are in-frame only. Not every clone is retained; where verified, under half of the shortfall comes from an unresolved V gene, and the cause of the rest is unknown. For V, J and clone size, that table is used; D and trimming come from the DNA. Counted in this sample were 210,000 or so clones; about 91% of them appeared once. The leading ten clones occupy under 1.5% of the sample.

Comments on this clone: This clone's antigen is unknown. No per-base quality is available; no much larger clone lies one base away.

The CDR3 has 13 amino acids, counting the end cysteine and phenylalanine. Only the CDR3 region is kept as DNA, spanning 39 bases read in frame from base 1. A distance of 10 bases separates the germline ends of V and J, which lose 5 bases and 3 bases respectively. The investigation overall reported the following: Clinical and demographic metadata were provided uncurated, with the amount varying by source and participant.

Rearrangement joined TRBV12-3 or TRBV12-4 to TRBJ1-2; TRBD1 might be the D gene, on 5 matching bases. This TCR derives from a man aged 30 to 39 with acute or convalescent COVID-19. The sequencing sample was made of peripheral blood. The DNA sequence reads TGTGCCAGCAGTCCTACAGGCTACTATGGCTACACCTTC. The translation is CASSPTGYYGYTF.